Described below is a single T cell receptor beta chain sequence and its context. The antigen remains undetermined. This entry comes from a study of cytomegalovirus exposure and HLA in healthy donors. Study in general: Of approximately 400 genotyped donors, approximately 80% clustered with self-reported Caucasian donors. Study findings and constraints: TCR beta sequences reportedly predicted the HLA-A and HLA-B alleles of most subjects accurately. When a later analysis was performed, an Asian-associated ancestry cluster reportedly had fewer N-insertions than the approximately 680-donor mean.

V was clipped by 4 bases and J by 1 base; unmatched bases: 1. CDR3 length equals 15 residues. CDR1 and CDR2 from the germline V gene are PRHDT and FYEKMQ (reference sequence). This PCR relied on a set of 60 Vbeta primers and 13 Jbeta primers. TCRdb's copy holds only in-frame clones and misses some; the assay was immunoSEQ multiplex PCR. This sample has some 100,000 clones, with about 74% found just once. The sample comprised PBMCs. The source of this sequence is a woman between 18 and 30 years old in good health and CMV-seropositive. J is TRBJ2-7 and V is TRBV13; 13 bases agree with TRBD2. CDR3 amino acids: CASSSGLAGSYEQYF. CDR3 bases: TGTGCCAGCAGCTCGGGACTAGCGGGGTCCTACGAGCAGTACTTC.